This T cell receptor (beta chain) was identified during a study of control samples from healthy donors and cancer patients. The table came from immunoSEQ multiplex PCR; TCRdb's copy has only in-frame clones and leaves some out. The table has 70,000 to 80,000 clones, around 86% seen once. This clonotype was obtained from a woman aged 45-60 years with colorectal cancer. Sequencing was performed on PBMCs.

The CDR3: CASSQLATNEKLFF. The DNA for the CDR3 is TGTGCCAGCTCCCAATTAGCAACTAATGAAAAACTGTTTTTT. The V call is TRBV18, the J call TRBJ1-4; D ambiguous. The CDR3 has 14 amino acids. Germline V CDR1 and CDR2: KGHSH, LQKENI. Trimming left V 6 bases short and J 0 bases short, with 8 bases between. Filled out from reference TRBV18 and TRBJ1-4, the complete variable domain reads NAGVMQNPRHLVRRRGQEARLRCSPMKGHSHVYWYRQLPEEGLKFMVYLQKENIIDESGMPKERFSAEFPKEGPSILRIQQVVRGDSAAYFCASSQLATNEKLFFGSGTQLSVL.